This T cell receptor (beta chain) stems from a study of shared clonotypes between healthy human individuals. Across the study: The study used three CD4 naive, three CD4 memory, two CD8 naive and one CD8 memory plate per donor.

The CDR3 contains 13 residues. In the original processing: As immunoSEQ supplied junction-only sequences (without quality scores), filtering differed. The assay was immunoSEQ multiplex PCR, and TCRdb's table has in-frame clones only and misses some. That table gives V, J and clone size, and the DNA gave D and trimming. The sample holds about 870,000 clones; 90% to 95% are singletons and the top ten take less than 25%. Naivety among CD8 cells was defined by CD45RO negativity and positive CCR7 selection, thereby excluding terminally differentiated effector memory CD45RA+ cells. All donors were healthy HIV-negative adults lacking recent acute infections or vaccinations. General study points: In this cohort, only blood was sampled, and tissue repertoires likely differ.

Worth noting for this clone: Its matching antigen is unknown.

The chain employs TRBV21-1 and TRBJ2-5; whether TRBD2, the table's D call, matches the DNA was not checked. TRBV21-1 is marked as a pseudogene. Sequenced: naive CD8+ T cells sorted from blood. This receptor was obtained from a man aged 25 to 45 in good health. The CDR3 DNA reads TGTGCCAGCAGTTCGCGGGGCCGGGAGACCCAGTACTTC. Amino acids: CASSSRGRETQYF.